Described below is a single T cell receptor (beta chain) sequence and its context. The target antigen is unknown. The entry originates in a study of monozygotic twins with inflammatory bowel disease. TCRdb reprocessed the 5' RACE reads, keeping one entry per CDR3 protein, no DNA. Its table records 310,000 or so distinct CDR3 sequences. Broader study findings: No difference was seen in repertoire similarity between concordant and discordant twins, possibly from limited power. Among patients, repertoires may have gained variability from differing immunosuppressive treatments.

The sample consisted of blood. The receptor was derived from a human donor with ulcerative colitis or Crohn's disease, or a healthy co-twin of an affected twin (not recorded which).

CDR3 sequence reads: CASSSPRADNEQFF. V is TRBV7-1 and J is TRBJ2-1; TCRdb's assignment of TRBD2 cannot be checked, as there is no DNA. TRBV7-1 is an ORF, and what it does is uncertain. This CDR3 contains 14 residues.